This T cell receptor beta chain was found in a study of T-cell memory formation after mild COVID-19. Constant-segment primers were used for 5'RACE, and the resulting TCR alpha and TCR beta cDNA libraries carried sample barcodes and UMIs. TCRdb reprocessed the 5' RACE reads with MiXCR, giving one entry per CDR3 protein. In the table there are 100,000 to 150,000 distinct CDR3 sequences, about 5.9% of which are singletons. V was shortened by 0 bases and J by 6 bases, with 8 bases between the two germline ends. CDR3 size: 13 residues. In regard to this clonotype: The antigen remains undetermined.

General study findings and limits: Researchers report contracting CD4+ clones mostly in CM and EM, with CD8+ clones in EMRA. Pre-infection memory carried some responding clones, suggesting that cross-reactive memory joined. From day 15 to 85, contracting clones were balanced between CD4 and CD8, whereas later expanders leaned toward CD4+.

This sequence was found in an adult woman who had mild COVID-19 (a few samples of this study predate the infection). Cell type and time point are not known. The sample consisted of PBMCs or a T cell subset sorted from them (not recorded which). The rearrangement uses TRBV12-3 or TRBV12-4 and TRBJ1-2, with TRBD1 as a possible D gene (6 bases). The CDR3 sequence: CASSLARGDGYTF. CDR3 sequence (DNA): TGTGCCAGCAGTTTAGCCAGGGGTGATGGCTACACCTTC.